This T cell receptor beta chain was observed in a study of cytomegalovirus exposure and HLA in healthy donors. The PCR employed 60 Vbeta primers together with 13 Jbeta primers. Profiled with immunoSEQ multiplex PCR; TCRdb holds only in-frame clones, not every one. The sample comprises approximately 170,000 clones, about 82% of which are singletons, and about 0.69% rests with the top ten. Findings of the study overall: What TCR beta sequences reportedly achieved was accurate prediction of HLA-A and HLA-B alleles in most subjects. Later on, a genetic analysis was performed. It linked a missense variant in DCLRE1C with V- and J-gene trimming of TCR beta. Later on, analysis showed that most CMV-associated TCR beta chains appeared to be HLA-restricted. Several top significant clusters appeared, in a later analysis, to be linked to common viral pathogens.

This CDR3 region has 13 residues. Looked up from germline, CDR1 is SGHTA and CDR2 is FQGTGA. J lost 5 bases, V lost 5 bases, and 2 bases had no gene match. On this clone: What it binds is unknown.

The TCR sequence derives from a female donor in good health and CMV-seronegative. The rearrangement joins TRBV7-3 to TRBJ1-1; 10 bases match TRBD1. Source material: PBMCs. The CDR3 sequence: CASSGQGGTEAFF. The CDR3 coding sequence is TGTGCCAGCAGCGGACAGGGGGGAACTGAAGCTTTCTTT.